This is a list of T cell receptor beta chains from one sample in a study of blood T cell repertoires in COVID-19. Assay: immunoSEQ multiplex PCR; the TCRdb copy retains only in-frame clones and omits some. This sample has roughly 78,000 clones; roughly 86% occur once, and the top ten carry around 1.9%. The source material was peripheral blood. These TCRs come from a woman aged 55-70 years with acute or convalescent COVID-19. Each CDR3 is given with its conserved first and last residue. D genes are given only for firm matches. The size of a clone is reported for some rows only, either as once, few or many, or as a class for expanded clones.

>TRBV25-1|.|TRBJ1-6|.
CASSEYTGDNSPLHF
TGTGCCAGCAGTGAATATACAGGAGACAATTCACCCCTCCACTTT
>TRBV3-1/TRBV3-2|.|TRBJ1-3|.
CASSQAWGQGNTIYF
TGTGCCAGCAGCCAAGCGTGGGGACAAGGAAACACCATATATTTT
>TRBV19|.|TRBJ1-2|TRBD1
CASRLTDRVQLTRANYGYTF
TGTGCCAGTAGGCTTACGGACAGGGTTCAGCTAACTAGGGCTAACTATGGCTACACCTTC
>TRBV18|.|TRBJ2-6|TRBD1
CASSPLQGASGANVLTF
TGTGCCAGCTCACCACTCCAGGGGGCGTCTGGGGCCAACGTCCTGACTTTC
>TRBV5-1|.|TRBJ2-3|TRBD1
CASSTGQGSGDTQYF
TGCGCCAGCAGCACAGGACAGGGGTCGGGAGATACGCAGTATTTT
>TRBV5-1|.|TRBJ2-7|TRBD1
CASSLTWDRGLIITYEQYF
TGCGCCAGCAGCTTGACCTGGGACAGGGGGCTCATTATCACCTACGAGCAGTACTTC
>TRBV28|.|TRBJ2-7|.
CASSPNGGEFEQYF
TGTGCCAGCAGTCCCAATGGCGGGGAATTTGAGCAGTACTTC
>TRBV7-9|once|TRBJ1-2|.
CASSHRISGATGDHGYTF
TGTGCCAGCAGCCACCGGATCTCAGGGGCGACAGGAGATCATGGCTACACCTTC
>TRBV15|once|TRBJ1-1|TRBD1
CATSTRGGRDTEAFF
TGTGCCACCAGCACTCGAGGGGGCAGGGACACTGAAGCTTTCTTT
>TRBV4-3|.|TRBJ1-2|.
CASSQEGSGGYTF
TGCGCCAGCAGCCAAGAAGGCAGCGGCGGCTACACCTTC
>TRBV24-1|.|TRBJ1-1|.
CATSATYTSEAFF
TGTGCCACCAGTGCTACTTATACGAGTGAAGCTTTCTTT
>TRBV28|.|TRBJ1-2|.
CASSTGNYGYTF
TGTGCCAGCAGTACGGGGAACTATGGCTACACCTTC
>TRBV23-1|.|TRBJ2-7|TRBD1
CASSQPHPKQGAGTYEQYF
TGCGCCAGCAGTCAGCCACATCCTAAACAGGGGGCAGGGACCTACGAGCAGTACTTC
>TRBV11-2|.|TRBJ2-7|TRBD2
CASSLKGLAVYEQYF
TGTGCCAGCAGCCTAAAGGGACTAGCGGTCTACGAGCAGTACTTC
>TRBV9|.|TRBJ1-1|.
CASKRYTGEAFF
TGTGCCAGCAAGCGATATACAGGGGAAGCTTTCTTT
>TRBV6-5|.|TRBJ1-1|.
CASTRGTEAFF
TGTGCCAGCACGCGGGGCACTGAAGCTTTCTTT
>TRBV6-2/TRBV6-3|.|TRBJ2-5|TRBD2
CASSTLGLAWETQYF
TGTGCCAGCAGCACCCTAGGACTAGCATGGGAGACCCAGTACTTC
>TRBV9|.|TRBJ2-1|.
CASSGGHEQFF
TGTGCCAGCAGCGGAGGGCATGAGCAGTTCTTC
>TRBV28|.|TRBJ1-6|.
CASAQGGFINSPLHF
TGTGCCAGCGCCCAAGGCGGTTTCATTAATTCACCCCTCCACTTT
>TRBV19|once|TRBJ1-2|.
CASSIGDSSNYGYTF
TGTGCCAGTAGTATAGGGGACTCCTCGAACTATGGCTACACCTTC
>TRBV27|.|TRBJ1-2|TRBD1
CASSLKGAVYGYTF
TGTGCCAGCAGTTTAAAGGGGGCGGTCTATGGCTACACCTTC
>TRBV2|few|TRBJ2-5|.
CASNLDKLETQYF
TGTGCCAGCAACCTGGACAAACTAGAGACCCAGTACTTC
>TRBV6-5|.|TRBJ1-1|.
CASVSTGGNTEAFF
TGTGCCAGCGTTTCCACGGGGGGCAACACTGAAGCTTTCTTT
>TRBV18|.|TRBJ2-1|.
CASSPPSQAAYNEQFF
TGTGCCAGCTCACCACCGAGTCAAGCGGCCTACAATGAGCAGTTCTTC
>TRBV19|.|TRBJ1-5|.
CASSILTGQPQHF
TGTGCCAGTAGTATATTGACAGGTCAGCCCCAGCATTTT
>TRBV20-1|.|TRBJ1-2|.
CSASGYGYTF
TGCAGTGCTAGCGGGTATGGCTACACCTTC
>TRBV5-4|.|TRBJ1-1|.
CASSGTGRNTEAFF
TGTGCCAGCAGCGGAACAGGGAGGAACACTGAAGCTTTCTTT